This T cell receptor (beta chain) appears in the sequencing data of a study of blood T cell repertoires in COVID-19. Study details: Sites across the United States, Italy and Spain contributed samples from acute and convalescent COVID-19. PBMCs, B-cell-depleted T cells, or T cells were the source of the cDNA or gDNA that made up the material.

Under the authors' procedure: Amplification from reference gene primers served as the basis for estimated nucleated cell counts. TCRdb's table, derived via immunoSEQ multiplex PCR, lists solely in-frame clones and lacks some. V, J and clone size reflect that table, while D and trimming were determined from the DNA. This table holds a few hundred thousand clones, more than 80% found once. The germline V and J ends were trimmed by 6 bases and 3 bases, with 21 bases remaining between them. This CDR3 has 17 amino acids. Germline values: CDR1 SGHTA, CDR2 FQGNSA. The chain links TRBV7-2 to TRBJ1-3, with D maybe TRBD1 (6 bases). The sample comprised peripheral blood. The sequence was collected from a man aged 35 to 55 with acute or convalescent COVID-19. The CDR3 region has the DNA TGTGCCAGCAGATCGCAAATCTCAGGGGCCCATGGAAACACCATATATTTT. This codes for CASRSQISGAHGNTIYF.